The 29 T cell receptor beta chains below come from one sample, sequenced in a study of shared T cell receptors in the human thymus. Sequencing was performed with immunoSEQ multiplex PCR; in TCRdb, only in-frame clones are kept and a portion is missing. The sample lists roughly 660,000 clones, roughly 90% occurring once. These same records also appear under a second study, on human thymus T cells.

The sequenced sample was thymocytes. These receptors all stem from a boy less than two years old with a congenital heart defect.

This rearrangement joins TRBV12-5 to TRBJ2-1, with 8 positions matching TRBD2. Per the germline V gene, CDR1 is LGHNT and CDR2 is FRNRAP. The CDR3 covers 18 residues. V shed 2 bases, J shed 4 bases, and the junction held 13 bases outside the gene matches. The CDR3 DNA follows: TGTGCTAGTGGTTTGCCCAACGGGACTAGGGTATTATACAATGAGCAGTTCTTC. This encodes CASGLPNGTRVLYNEQFF.

The genes are TRBV4-2 and TRBJ2-5, with 8 bases aligning to TRBD2. V was pared by 1 base and J by 2 bases, with 9 bases of the junction left unmatched. Germline assignment: CDR1 LGHNA and CDR2 YNFKEQ. CDR3 length: 17 residues. The DNA of the CDR3 is TGTGCCAGCAGCCAAGCCGCAGCGGGAGCGCCGCAAGAGACCCAGTACTTC. This sequence encodes CASSQAAAGAPQETQYF.

The chain joins TRBV4-1 to TRBJ2-1; no clear D gene. V was trimmed by 7 bases and J by 5 bases, leaving 21 bases between them. The V gene's germline CDR1 is MGHRA and CDR2 YSYEKL. The CDR3 has 16 residues. CDR3 in DNA: TGCGCCAGCACACCATCGAGCCCGAGAACCAACAATGAGCAGTTCTTC. Translation gives CASTPSSPRTNNEQFF.

This rearrangement joins TRBV4-2 to TRBJ1-2; 7 bases match TRBD1. Germline lookup yields CDR1 LGHNA and CDR2 YNFKEQ. CDR3 length: 16 residues. Unmatched junction bases numbered 8, after V lost 1 base and J lost 3 bases. The CDR3 reads CASSQGKGARYYGYTF. Here the CDR3 DNA reads TGTGCCAGCAGCCAAGGGAAGGGGGCACGGTACTATGGCTACACCTTC.

The chain carries TRBV30 and TRBJ2-1, with TRBD2 matching over 7 bases. The CDR3 spans 15 residues. V was clipped by 1 base and J by 4 bases; unmatched bases: 7. Germline CDR1 reads GTSNPN; CDR2 reads SVGIG (reference sequence). Here the CDR3 DNA reads TGTGCCTGGAGTGGGCTAGCGGAGGGATACAATGAGCAGTTCTTC. This encodes CAWSGLAEGYNEQFF.

This clone was counted only a few times. The V and J genes are TRBV14 and TRBJ2-1; possibly TRBD2 for D (6 bases). Germline values: CDR1 SGHDN, CDR2 FVKESK. The CDR3 runs to 15 residues. Trimming left V 2 bases short and J 8 bases short, with 16 bases between. In DNA, the CDR3 is TGTGCCAGCAGCCAACTCCCCTCCAGGGACTATGAGCAGTTCTTC. As protein: CASSQLPSRDYEQFF.

There are a few counts of this clone. V and J are TRBV5-1 and TRBJ2-5; 9 nucleotides align to TRBD2. J lost 5 bases, V lost 4 bases, and 12 bases had no gene match. The CDR3 runs to 16 residues. The germline gives CDR1 SGHRS, CDR2 YFSETQ. CDR3 coding DNA: TGCGCCAGCAGCGTGGGGGGTCTAGCGGGAAAGGAGACCCAGTACTTC. This gives the protein CASSVGGLAGKETQYF.

Concerning this clone: Its ends do not fully match the called genes, so a read error is possible. CDR3 sequence: CASSPDRGLSNEQLF. The CDR3, as DNA: TGCGCCAGCAGCCCGGACAGGGGGCTTTCCAATGAGCAGCTCTTC. The rearrangement links TRBV5-1 to TRBJ2-1; 11 bases agree with TRBD1. The CDR3 has 15 amino acids. Germline CDR1 is SGHRS and CDR2 is YFSETQ.

CDR3 bases: TGTGCCAGCAGTCGCCTTCGACAGGGGACAGATACGCAGTATTTT. Protein sequence: CASSRLRQGTDTQYF. This rearrangement joins TRBV28 to TRBJ2-3, with 8 bases lining up with TRBD1. Trimming at V came to 5 bases and at J to 3 bases, leaving 7 bases not matched to a gene. The CDR3 is 15 amino acids. Germline CDR1 and CDR2: MDHEN and SYDVKM.

This chain uses TRBV7-6 with TRBJ2-7; the D gene is possibly TRBD2 (6 bases). CDR1 SGHVS and CDR2 FNYEAQ come from the germline V gene. V lost 6 bases, J lost 3 bases, and 30 bases lay in between. The CDR3 has 19 residues. The CDR3 region is CASRYKRGSGTGICYEQYF. The CDR3, as DNA: TGTGCCAGCAGATATAAGAGAGGCTCCGGGACTGGAATTTGCTACGAGCAGTACTTC.

This chain uses TRBV15 with TRBJ2-1; 7 bases fit TRBD2. The CDR3 loop spans 17 amino acids. The germline CDR1 and CDR2 sequences are LNHNV and YYDKDF (reference sequence). V lost 0 bases, J lost 4 bases, and 9 bases stayed unmatched. The CDR3 coding sequence is TGTGCCACCAGCAGAGATCAAGGTAGCGGGCGATACAATGAGCAGTTCTTC. It translates to CATSRDQGSGRYNEQFF.

A note on this clone: A read error may account for a junction end that differs from germline. This sequence joins TRBV5-1 and TRBJ2-3, with 7 nucleotides matching TRBD2. Germline CDR1 and CDR2: SGHRS and YFSETQ. CDR3 length: 14 amino acids. CDR3 amino acids: CASGLGGSRDTQYF. The DNA for the CDR3 is TGCGCCAGCGGCTTAGGCGGGAGCAGAGATACGCAGTATTTT. Variable domain in full (rest from reference TRBV5-1 and TRBJ2-3): KAGVTQTPRYLIKTRGQQVTLSCSPISGHRSVSWYQQTPGQGLQFLFEYFSETQRNKGNFPGRFSGRQFSNSRSEMNVSTLELGDSALYLCASGLGGSRDTQYFGPGTRLTVL.

The sample holds one count of this clone. The chain has TRBV4-2 and TRBJ1-5; D might be TRBD1 (6 bases). The V end lost 0 bases, the J end lost 6 bases, and 12 bases lay between the germline ends. Germline CDR1 is LGHNA and CDR2 is YNFKEQ. This CDR3 contains 15 residues. The CDR3 reads CASSQDQRGAQPQHF. CDR3 nucleotides: TGTGCCAGCAGCCAAGACCAACGGGGGGCTCAGCCCCAGCATTTT.

CDR3: CASSLPGLTYNEQFF. DNA for the CDR3: TGTGCCAGCAGCCTCCCGGGACTAACCTACAATGAGCAGTTCTTC. The rearrangement uses TRBV7-8 and TRBJ2-1; TRBD2 agrees at 7 bases. CDR3 length: 15 amino acids. With V trimmed by 5 bases and J by 2 bases, 6 bases remained unmatched. Germline V gene lookup returns CDR1 SGHVS and CDR2 FQNEAQ.

This clone showed up just a few times. V and J are TRBV19 and TRBJ2-7, with 16 bases identical to TRBD2. V lost 2 bases and J lost 2; bases outside the gene matches: 6. This CDR3 spans 18 amino acids. Germline assignment: CDR1 LNHDA and CDR2 SQIVND (reference sequence). The DNA of the CDR3 is TGTGCCAGTAGTATACCCGGGACTAGCGGGAGGGCCCCCTACGAGCAGTACTTC. Amino acid sequence: CASSIPGTSGRAPYEQYF.

V is TRBV25-1 and J is TRBJ2-1; possible D gene TRBD1, 5 bases. Germline values: CDR1 MGHDK, CDR2 SYGVNS. Trimming stripped 8 bases from V and 3 bases from J, with 8 bases between. The CDR3 runs to 12 residues. The chain's CDR3 is CASVDSYNEQFF. The CDR3 DNA is TGTGCCAGCGTCGACAGCTACAATGAGCAGTTCTTC. The variable domain in full, with the rest retrieved from reference TRBV25-1 and TRBJ2-1, is EADIYQTPRYLVIGTGKKITLECSQTMGHDKMYWYQQDPGMELHLIHYSYGVNSTEKGDLSSESTVSRIRTEHFPLTLESARPSHTSQYLCASVDSYNEQFFGPGTRLTVL.

The DNA for the CDR3 is TGTGCCAGCAGCGTTGGGCCCCGGGGGGTAGAAGAGCAGTACTTC. Translated, it gives CASSVGPRGVEEQYF. The chain uses TRBV9 and TRBJ2-7, with 7 bases lining up with TRBD2. CDR1 is SGDLS and CDR2 is YYNGEE in the germline V gene. This CDR3 is built from 15 residues. J was trimmed by 7 bases and V by 2 bases; bases with no gene match: 12.

V usage is TRBV15 and J usage is TRBJ2-3; D not certain. This CDR3 comprises 11 residues. V shed 5 bases and J shed 5 bases, with 5 bases lying between them. The germline gives CDR1 LNHNV, CDR2 YYDKDF (reference sequence). The CDR3 coding sequence is TGTGCCACCAGCCTGAGAGATACGCAGTATTTT. Its protein product is CATSLRDTQYF.

V is TRBV6-5 and J is TRBJ2-7, with 7 nucleotides matching TRBD1. The V and J ends lost 7 bases and 2 bases, in that order; junction bases with no gene match: 8. The CDR3 is 14 residues long. Germline V gene sequence: CDR1 MNHEY, CDR2 SVGAGI. For the CDR3, the DNA is TGTGCCAGCAACCGGGACAGCGAAACCTACGAGCAGTACTTC. This codes for CASNRDSETYEQYF.

This rearrangement joins TRBV25-1 to TRBJ2-1; tentative D call: TRBD2 (5 bases). The CDR3 contains 15 residues. Germline V gives CDR1 MGHDK, CDR2 SYGVNS. Trimming took off 3 bases at V and 1 base at J, with 10 bases between the two ends. The DNA for the CDR3 is TGTGCCAGCAGTGACACCGGACTGTCCTACAATGAGCAGTTCTTC. Protein product: CASSDTGLSYNEQFF.

This rearrangement joins TRBV7-4 to TRBJ1-1; 7 nucleotides match TRBD1. CDR1 SGHVT and CDR2 SQSDAQ come from the germline V gene. The CDR3 length is 14 residues. Trimming took 1 base from V and 5 from J; bases not matched to a gene: 4. This CDR3 reads CASSLVNRGTEAFF. CDR3 bases: TGTGCCAGCAGCTTAGTCAACAGGGGAACTGAAGCTTTCTTT.

This chain uses TRBV10-3 with TRBJ2-7; D gene ambiguous. CDR3 length: 12 residues. Trimming pared 1 base from V and 2 bases from J, leaving 3 bases between. The germline CDR1 and CDR2 sequences are ENHRY and SYGVKD. The CDR3 region is CAISEFTYEQYF. The CDR3 DNA reads TGTGCCATCAGTGAGTTCACCTACGAGCAGTACTTC.

The chain is built from TRBV10-3 and TRBJ2-4; D call uncertain. The V gene lost 6 bases and the J gene lost 6 bases, with 12 bases spanning the gap. Germline CDR1 is ENHRY and CDR2 is SYGVKD. This CDR3 contains 13 residues. CDR3 DNA: TGTGCCATCAGCACTCTAGATCGAAACATTCAGTACTTC. Translating gives CAISTLDRNIQYF.

This rearrangement joins TRBV10-1 to TRBJ2-7; TRBD2 agrees at 11 bases. The length of the CDR3 is 17 residues. Germline assignment: CDR1 WNHNN and CDR2 SYGVQD (reference sequence). V was clipped by 0 bases and J by 2 bases; unmatched bases: 6. In DNA, the CDR3 is TGCGCCAGCAGTGAGTCGGTCGGGACTAGCGGTACCTACGAGCAGTACTTC. It is translated as CASSESVGTSGTYEQYF.

The gene calls are TRBV6-5 and TRBJ2-1, with D possibly matching TRBD2 (6 bases). The CDR3 sequence is 16 residues long. The ends were cut back, 2 bases at V and 0 bases at J, with 11 bases in the middle. CDR1 is MNHEY, CDR2 SVGAGI, per germline. The CDR3 is CASSYRTTYSYNEQFF. The CDR3 bases are TGTGCCAGCAGTTACAGGACTACCTACTCCTACAATGAGCAGTTCTTC.

This rearrangement joins TRBV9 to TRBJ1-3; no reliable D call. V gave up 3 bases and J gave up 4 bases, with 17 bases separating them. The CDR3 covers 16 residues. Looked up from germline, CDR1 is SGDLS and CDR2 is YYNGEE. CDR3 coding DNA: TGTGCCAGCAGCGCCACGCACACATATCTCGGAAACACCATATATTTT. Its protein product is CASSATHTYLGNTIYF.

The V and J genes are TRBV5-4 and TRBJ2-3; 8 nucleotides line up with TRBD2. The CDR3 spans 18 residues. J was trimmed by 0 bases and V by 1 base; bases with no gene match: 10. The germline V gene encodes CDR1 SGHNT and CDR2 YYREEE (reference sequence). Written as DNA, the CDR3 is TGTGCCAGCAGCTTGCCGGGCGGGAGGAGGAGGAGCACAGATACGCAGTATTTT. Encoded protein: CASSLPGGRRRSTDTQYF.

V gene TRBV29-1 combines with J gene TRBJ2-7; TRBD2 agrees at 7 bases. CDR3 length equals 14 residues. The junction had 16 bases not matched to a gene; V was cut back by 7 bases and J by 7 bases. From germline, CDR1 is SQVTM and CDR2 ANQGSEA. The CDR3 loop reads CSAAGGGPEEEQYF. As DNA, the CDR3 is TGCAGCGCCGCTGGGGGAGGGCCGGAAGAAGAGCAGTACTTC.

This chain joins TRBV19 and TRBJ1-1; D call uncertain. The CDR3 extends over 13 amino acids. Per germline, CDR1 LNHDA and CDR2 SQIVND (reference sequence). Between the trimmed V and J ends, which lost 6 bases and 7 bases, there was a span of 15 bases. This CDR3 is CASRQEGAVEAFF. CDR3 nucleotides: TGTGCCAGTAGGCAAGAGGGCGCCGTTGAAGCTTTCTTT.